A selection of T cell receptor beta chains follows, all from one sample in a study of blood T cell repertoires in COVID-19. Measured with immunoSEQ multiplex PCR; TCRdb has only the in-frame clones, and not every one. The sample records over 55,000 clones, more than 85% being singletons. The sequencing sample was made of peripheral blood. The receptors here all came from a man in his fifties or sixties with acute or convalescent COVID-19. Both conserved end residues are part of each CDR3. D genes are given only for firm matches. Rows may omit the clone size; those that give it use once, few, many or a size class.

clone size: .; J gene: TRBJ1-6; V gene: TRBV19; D gene: .; CDR3 DNA: TGTGCCAGTTTTTCCCATAGGGGCCGGCAGCCTCACTCCTATAATTCACCCCTCCACTTT; CDR3 protein: CASFSHRGRQPHSYNSPLHF
clone size: .; J gene: TRBJ2-7; V gene: TRBV28; D gene: .; CDR3 DNA: TGTGCCAGCAGTTCTAGCGCACCTGATTACGAGCAGTACTTC; CDR3 protein: CASSSSAPDYEQYF
clone size: .; J gene: TRBJ1-6; V gene: TRBV6-5; D gene: .; CDR3 DNA: TGTGCCAGCAGTTACGGGGAGAATTCACCCCTCCACTTT; CDR3 protein: CASSYGENSPLHF
clone size: .; J gene: TRBJ1-4; V gene: TRBV18; D gene: .; CDR3 DNA: TGTGCCAGCTCACCACCCCCGGGGGTCGCTGAAAAACTGTTTTTT; CDR3 protein: CASSPPPGVAEKLFF
clone size: .; J gene: TRBJ1-1; V gene: TRBV30; D gene: TRBD1; CDR3 DNA: TGTGCCTGGAGTGTTGGTAGGGGGCTGTACACTGAAGCTTTCTTT; CDR3 protein: CAWSVGRGLYTEAFF
clone size: .; J gene: TRBJ2-1; V gene: TRBV30; D gene: TRBD2; CDR3 DNA: TGTGCCTGGATGATCAGTGCGTCAGCGGGAGATAGGGGCTCCTACAATGAGCAGTTCTTC; CDR3 protein: CAWMISASAGDRGSYNEQFF
clone size: .; J gene: TRBJ2-1; V gene: TRBV9; D gene: .; CDR3 DNA: TGTGCCAGCAGCGACGGGACACCCTCCGGGAATGAGCAGTTCTTC; CDR3 protein: CASSDGTPSGNEQFF
clone size: .; J gene: TRBJ2-5; V gene: TRBV10-3; D gene: TRBD1; CDR3 DNA: TGTGCCATCAGTGAAGGCAGGGGGCGGGAGACCCAGTACTTC; CDR3 protein: CAISEGRGRETQYF
clone size: .; J gene: TRBJ1-2; V gene: TRBV21-1; D gene: .; CDR3 DNA: TGTGCCAGCAGCACCCCGAGTGGGGACAGGGAGCCAACTAACTATGGCTACACCTTC; CDR3 protein: CASSTPSGDREPTNYGYTF
clone size: .; J gene: TRBJ2-2; V gene: TRBV24-1; D gene: .; CDR3 DNA: TGTGCCACCAGTGACCGGAGCAGGGGTGAAACCGGGGAGCTGTTTTTT; CDR3 protein: CATSDRSRGETGELFF
clone size: .; J gene: TRBJ2-7; V gene: TRBV19; D gene: .; CDR3 DNA: TGTGCCAGTAGTATAGTTGACAGAGCCTACGAGCAGTACTTC; CDR3 protein: CASSIVDRAYEQYF
clone size: .; J gene: TRBJ2-1; V gene: TRBV4-3; D gene: TRBD2; CDR3 DNA: TGCGCCAGCAGCCAAGACACTAGCGGGAGCATGGATGAGCAGTTCTTC; CDR3 protein: CASSQDTSGSMDEQFF
clone size: .; J gene: TRBJ1-1; V gene: TRBV5-1; D gene: .; CDR3 DNA: TGCGCCAGCAGCTTGGACGGTACGCTGAACACTGAAGCTTTCTTT; CDR3 protein: CASSLDGTLNTEAFF
clone size: .; J gene: TRBJ2-2; V gene: TRBV7-9; D gene: .; CDR3 DNA: TGTGCCAGCTCAGGCCAACACACCGGGGAGCTGTTTTTT; CDR3 protein: CASSGQHTGELFF
clone size: .; J gene: TRBJ2-5; V gene: TRBV4-3; D gene: TRBD1; CDR3 DNA: TGCGCCAGCAGCCAAGAGGGACAGGGGGCTTGGGAGACCCAGTACTTC; CDR3 protein: CASSQEGQGAWETQYF
clone size: .; J gene: TRBJ1-4; V gene: TRBV9; D gene: .; CDR3 DNA: TGTGCCAGCAGCGTAGACAGGGATGAAAAACTGTTTTTT; CDR3 protein: CASSVDRDEKLFF
clone size: .; J gene: TRBJ1-1; V gene: TRBV6-2/TRBV6-3; D gene: TRBD1; CDR3 DNA: TGTGCCAGCAGTTACGGGCGGGACAGGGCTAGAAGCACTGAAGCTTTCTTT; CDR3 protein: CASSYGRDRARSTEAFF
clone size: once; J gene: TRBJ1-2; V gene: TRBV5-6; D gene: .; CDR3 DNA: TGTGCCAGCAGCTCGGACTCCCATGGCTACACCTTC; CDR3 protein: CASSSDSHGYTF
clone size: .; J gene: TRBJ2-7; V gene: TRBV14; D gene: TRBD2; CDR3 DNA: TGTGCCAGCAGCCAACTAGCGGGAGCCAAAGCCACCTACGAGCAGTACTTC; CDR3 protein: CASSQLAGAKATYEQYF
clone size: .; J gene: TRBJ2-2; V gene: TRBV6-1; D gene: .; CDR3 DNA: TGTGCCAGCAGTGATCATAGCCGGAACACCGGGGAGCTGTTTTTT; CDR3 protein: CASSDHSRNTGELFF
clone size: .; J gene: TRBJ2-7; V gene: TRBV9; D gene: TRBD1; CDR3 DNA: TGTGCCAGCAGCCCCGGGACAGGGCGATACGAGCAGTACTTC; CDR3 protein: CASSPGTGRYEQYF
clone size: .; J gene: TRBJ2-7; V gene: TRBV5-1; D gene: .; CDR3 DNA: TGCGCCAGCAGCTTGGAACAGGAACCCTACGAGCAGTACTTC; CDR3 protein: CASSLEQEPYEQYF
clone size: .; J gene: TRBJ1-4; V gene: TRBV30; D gene: .; CDR3 DNA: TGTGCCTGGAGAAGAGACAGCAATAATGAAAAACTGTTTTTT; CDR3 protein: CAWRRDSNNEKLFF
clone size: .; J gene: TRBJ1-6; V gene: TRBV7-6; D gene: .; CDR3 DNA: TGTGCCAGCAGCTTACGTTACAGGCAGAATTCACCCCTCCACTTT; CDR3 protein: CASSLRYRQNSPLHF
clone size: .; J gene: TRBJ2-7; V gene: TRBV5-6; D gene: .; CDR3 DNA: TGTGCCAGCAGCTTGTGGGCAGCCTACGAGCAGTACTTC; CDR3 protein: CASSLWAAYEQYF
clone size: once; J gene: TRBJ2-7; V gene: TRBV15; D gene: .; CDR3 DNA: TGTGCCACCAGCAGAGATCTTAGGACTACCGCCTACGAGCAGTACTTC; CDR3 protein: CATSRDLRTTAYEQYF
clone size: .; J gene: TRBJ2-3; V gene: TRBV9; D gene: TRBD2; CDR3 DNA: TGTGCCAGCAGCGTAGGAACTAGCGGGACCGGGGATACGCAGTATTTT; CDR3 protein: CASSVGTSGTGDTQYF
clone size: .; J gene: TRBJ2-1; V gene: TRBV10-3; D gene: .; CDR3 DNA: TGTGCCATCAGTGACCAAATGGCCACCGAGCAGTTCTTC; CDR3 protein: CAISDQMATEQFF
clone size: .; J gene: TRBJ2-7; V gene: TRBV14; D gene: .; CDR3 DNA: TGTGCCAGCAGCCAGAACATCGACAGCTTATACGAGCAGTACTTC; CDR3 protein: CASSQNIDSLYEQYF
clone size: .; J gene: TRBJ2-5; V gene: TRBV5-5; D gene: .; CDR3 DNA: TGTGCCAGCAGCTCTCAGGGGTTGGAGACCCAGTACTTC; CDR3 protein: CASSSQGLETQYF
clone size: .; J gene: TRBJ2-3; V gene: TRBV6-2/TRBV6-3; D gene: .; CDR3 DNA: TGTGCCAGCAGTTCCCTACCCTCCCCCCCAGATACGCAGTATTTT; CDR3 protein: CASSSLPSPPDTQYF
clone size: .; J gene: TRBJ1-5; V gene: TRBV15; D gene: TRBD1; CDR3 DNA: TGTGCCACCAGCAGGGGGGACAGGGGGCGTAGTCAGCCCCAGCATTTT; CDR3 protein: CATSRGDRGRSQPQHF
clone size: .; J gene: TRBJ2-7; V gene: TRBV29-1; D gene: .; CDR3 DNA: TGCAGCGTTGAGGGAGTGAGGGCCAACACCTACGAGCAGTACTTC; CDR3 protein: CSVEGVRANTYEQYF
clone size: .; J gene: TRBJ2-3; V gene: TRBV5-6; D gene: TRBD1; CDR3 DNA: TGTGCCAGCAGCTTGGGACAGGGGGCAATTGGAGATACGCAGTATTTT; CDR3 protein: CASSLGQGAIGDTQYF
clone size: .; J gene: TRBJ1-4; V gene: TRBV24-1; D gene: .; CDR3 DNA: TGTGCCACCAGTGAAGGACGGGAGACTTCGGAGGAAACTAATGAAAAACTGTTTTTT; CDR3 protein: CATSEGRETSEETNEKLFF
clone size: .; J gene: TRBJ1-1; V gene: TRBV29-1; D gene: .; CDR3 DNA: TGCAGCGTTGTCTTGGGGGGTCGTAGACAGAACACTGAAGCTTTCTTT; CDR3 protein: CSVVLGGRRQNTEAFF
clone size: .; J gene: TRBJ2-2; V gene: TRBV7-6; D gene: TRBD2; CDR3 DNA: TGTGCCAGCAGCTTAGGGCGGGAGACCGGGGAGCTGTTTTTT; CDR3 protein: CASSLGRETGELFF
clone size: .; J gene: TRBJ1-1; V gene: TRBV18; D gene: TRBD1; CDR3 DNA: TGTGCCAGCTCACCGCGACAGGGGGTGTCCCGAACGAGAACTGAAGCTTTCTTT; CDR3 protein: CASSPRQGVSRTRTEAFF
clone size: .; J gene: TRBJ1-2; V gene: TRBV29-1; D gene: TRBD1; CDR3 DNA: TGCAGCGCGGGACAGGATGATCCCTATGGCTACACCTTC; CDR3 protein: CSAGQDDPYGYTF
clone size: once; J gene: TRBJ1-1; V gene: TRBV19; D gene: .; CDR3 DNA: TGTGCCAGTAGTCACGTCGGGAACACTGAAGCTTTCTTT; CDR3 protein: CASSHVGNTEAFF
clone size: .; J gene: TRBJ2-6; V gene: TRBV11-2; D gene: TRBD1; CDR3 DNA: TGTGCCAGCAGCCGGGACAGCGGCGGGGCCAACGTCCTGACTTTC; CDR3 protein: CASSRDSGGANVLTF
clone size: .; J gene: TRBJ2-7; V gene: TRBV6-1; D gene: TRBD1; CDR3 DNA: TGTGCCAGCAGTGAATGGACAGGTCCTTACGAGCAGTACTTC; CDR3 protein: CASSEWTGPYEQYF
clone size: .; J gene: TRBJ1-5; V gene: TRBV2; D gene: TRBD1; CDR3 DNA: TGTGCCAGCAGCGAGAAAAAGACAGGGGGCCTTAATCAGCCCCAGCATTTT; CDR3 protein: CASSEKKTGGLNQPQHF
clone size: .; J gene: TRBJ2-7; V gene: TRBV30; D gene: .; CDR3 DNA: TGTGCCTGGAGTAAACCCCCTAGAGCCTACGAGCAGTACTTC; CDR3 protein: CAWSKPPRAYEQYF
clone size: .; J gene: TRBJ2-7; V gene: TRBV19; D gene: .; CDR3 DNA: TGTGCCAGTAGTATAGCCCGCTACGAGCAGTACTTC; CDR3 protein: CASSIARYEQYF
clone size: .; J gene: TRBJ1-2; V gene: TRBV12-3/TRBV12-4; D gene: .; CDR3 DNA: TGTGCCAGCATCCACAACTTGGGCGGCTACACCTTC; CDR3 protein: CASIHNLGGYTF
clone size: .; J gene: TRBJ1-1; V gene: TRBV4-3; D gene: TRBD1; CDR3 DNA: TGCGCCAGCAGCCAACACAGGGGCCTGATGACTGAAGCTTTCTTT; CDR3 protein: CASSQHRGLMTEAFF
clone size: .; J gene: TRBJ2-1; V gene: TRBV27; D gene: .; CDR3 DNA: TGTGCCAGCAGTTTATTACAGGTATCCGATGAGCAGTTCTTC; CDR3 protein: CASSLLQVSDEQFF
clone size: .; J gene: TRBJ2-7; V gene: TRBV18; D gene: .; CDR3 DNA: TGTGCCAGCTCACCCGTACACCGGGACTGGGTATCCGACGAGCAGTACTTC; CDR3 protein: CASSPVHRDWVSDEQYF
clone size: .; J gene: TRBJ2-3; V gene: TRBV7-3; D gene: TRBD2; CDR3 DNA: TGTGCCAGCAGCTTAACAGGGACTAGCGGGAGCACAGATACGCAGTATTTT; CDR3 protein: CASSLTGTSGSTDTQYF
clone size: .; J gene: TRBJ1-1; V gene: TRBV3-1/TRBV3-2; D gene: .; CDR3 DNA: TGTGCCAGCAGCCAAGTCCCGCGGGGCACTGAAGCTTTCTTT; CDR3 protein: CASSQVPRGTEAFF
clone size: .; J gene: TRBJ1-1; V gene: TRBV7-9; D gene: .; CDR3 DNA: TGTGCCAGCAGCTTAGTCAGGGTGAGCACTGAAGCTTTCTTT; CDR3 protein: CASSLVRVSTEAFF
clone size: .; J gene: TRBJ1-1; V gene: TRBV3-1/TRBV3-2; D gene: .; CDR3 DNA: TGTGCCAGCAGTGCTCAGGGTCTTGGGGCCACTGAAGCTTTCTTT; CDR3 protein: CASSAQGLGATEAFF
clone size: .; J gene: TRBJ2-1; V gene: TRBV6-2/TRBV6-3; D gene: .; CDR3 DNA: TGTGCCAGCAGTAACGCGGGCTTCACGGGTAATGAGCAGTTCTTC; CDR3 protein: CASSNAGFTGNEQFF
clone size: .; J gene: TRBJ1-3; V gene: TRBV3-1/TRBV3-2; D gene: .; CDR3 DNA: TGTGCCAGCAGCCTGGGACAATCCGGAAACACCATATATTTT; CDR3 protein: CASSLGQSGNTIYF